This entry is about one TCR beta chain. What it binds is not known. The record originates from a study of blood T cells in healthy people across ages. Study-wide results and limits: Estimates based on one million T cells were treated as lower bounds. TCR beta diversity per million T cells fell roughly linearly with age.

This CDR3 spans 14 amino acids. Deletions cut 4 bases from V and 1 base from J, with 13 bases between. Germline loops: CDR1 DFQATT, CDR2 SNEGSKA (reference sequence). PCR was performed a second time for about 6 to 12 cycles using a sample-barcoded 5' primer and a J-beta primer mix. A template-switch adaptor containing 12 random nucleotides labeled each cDNA molecule. TCRdb recomputed calls from the 5' RACE reads with MiXCR, one row per CDR3 protein. The sample lists 550,000 to 700,000 distinct CDR3 sequences, roughly 28% occurring once. The source is a woman in her 70s in good health. Sequenced: blood. The V and J genes are TRBV20-1 and TRBJ2-5; possible D gene TRBD1, 5 bases. The CDR3 protein is CSANRPQGQETQYF. The CDR3 coding sequence is TGCAGTGCTAACCGCCCTCAGGGCCAAGAGACCCAGTACTTC.